These T cell receptor beta chains were read from a single sample in a study of shared clonotypes between healthy human individuals. This table comes from immunoSEQ multiplex PCR, and its TCRdb copy is limited to in-frame clones, with some not included. This table has around 2.5 million clones, 93% appearing once. Input material: naive CD4+ T cells from PBMCs. The receptors shown here come from a man aged 18 to 29 in good health. Some clones in this sample may be carry-over from other donors' samples. Both conserved end residues are part of each CDR3. The order of the fields is D gene, J gene, V gene, CDR3 protein, CDR3 DNA. D genes are given only for firm matches.

TRBD1	TRBJ2-7	TRBV5-1	CASSLAPRTGIYEQYF	TGCGCCAGCAGCTTGGCCCCTAGGACAGGGATTTACGAGCAGTACTTC
.	TRBJ2-2	TRBV9	CASSIVGNTGELFF	TGTGCCAGCAGTATTGTGGGAAACACCGGGGAGCTGTTTTTT
.	TRBJ2-5	TRBV28	CASSPRQETQYF	TGTGCCAGCAGCCCTCGGCAAGAGACCCAGTACTTC
TRBD1	TRBJ1-4	TRBV7-2	CASSPLGTGGEKLFF	TGTGCCAGCAGCCCCCTCGGGACAGGGGGGGAAAAACTGTTTTTT
TRBD2	TRBJ2-1	TRBV5-6	CASSLYLAGGPSYNEQFF	TGTGCCAGCAGCTTGTATCTAGCGGGAGGGCCGTCCTACAATGAGCAGTTCTTC
.	TRBJ1-2	TRBV7-8	CASSFGGLNYGYTF	TGTGCCAGCAGCTTCGGAGGACTCAACTATGGCTACACCTTC
.	TRBJ2-7	TRBV7-7	CASSSFTGKQYF	TGTGCCAGCAGCTCGTTTACGGGGAAGCAGTACTTC
TRBD1	TRBJ2-7	TRBV5-1	CASSGPGTGPYEQYF	TGCGCCAGCAGCGGTCCCGGGACAGGACCCTACGAGCAGTACTTC
.	TRBJ1-4	TRBV5-4	CASSLSGSPNEKLFF	TGTGCCAGCAGCTTATCCGGGAGCCCTAATGAAAAACTGTTTTTT
.	TRBJ1-3	TRBV19	CASSMLGSGNTIYF	TGTGCCAGTAGTATGTTGGGGTCTGGAAACACCATATATTTT
.	TRBJ1-5	TRBV30	CAWSVNRPGTQHF	TGTGCCTGGAGTGTTAACAGGCCAGGGACCCAGCATTTT
.	TRBJ1-3	TRBV28	CASSFRGGRGNTIYF	TGTGCCAGCAGTTTTAGGGGGGGAAGAGGAAACACCATATATTTT
.	TRBJ1-3	TRBV10-3	CAISGIAGNTIYF	TGTGCCATCAGCGGGATCGCTGGAAACACCATATATTTT
.	TRBJ1-5	TRBV19	CASSIGVRQPQHF	TGTGCCAGTAGTATAGGGGTTAGGCAGCCCCAGCATTTT
.	TRBJ1-4	TRBV4-1	CASSPWQGRRRANEKLFF	TGCGCCAGCAGCCCCTGGCAGGGAAGGCGGAGGGCTAATGAAAAACTGTTTTTT
TRBD1	TRBJ2-7	TRBV6-1	CASIITGGRIDEQYF	TGTGCCAGCATCATTACAGGGGGACGGATAGACGAGCAGTACTTC
.	TRBJ2-1	TRBV19	CASSIRDLGRNEQFF	TGTGCCAGTAGTATCCGGGACCTTGGGCGCAATGAGCAGTTCTTC
.	TRBJ2-5	TRBV7-2	CASSLLPGVWETQYF	TGTGCCAGCAGCTTACTGCCGGGAGTGTGGGAGACCCAGTACTTC
.	TRBJ1-2	TRBV6-4	CASKMTALNYGYTF	TGTGCCAGCAAGATGACAGCGCTAAACTATGGCTACACCTTC
.	TRBJ1-2	TRBV2	CASRTDGISGYTF	TGTGCCAGCCGTACGGATGGTATTAGTGGCTACACCTTC